Each of the 14 T cell receptor beta chains below was sequenced from the same sample in a study of T cell responses to AZD1222 COVID-19 vaccine. The table came from immunoSEQ multiplex PCR; TCRdb's copy has only in-frame clones and leaves some out. Of fewer than 85,000 clones in the sample, 89% were seen once. The sequenced sample was peripheral blood, obtained 28 days after the second AZD1222 dose. These receptors all come from an adult who received the AZD1222 COVID-19 vaccine.

The CDR3 loop reads CASSLGVARARQPQHF. Here the CDR3 DNA reads TGTGCCAGCAGCTTGGGGGTCGCCAGGGCACGACAGCCCCAGCATTTT. The chain is built from TRBV5-5 and TRBJ1-5, with D perhaps TRBD1 (5 bases). With 0 bases removed from V and 7 bases from J, the gap between germline ends came to 17 bases. This CDR3 spans 16 amino acids. Germline CDR1 SGHKS, CDR2 YYEKEE (reference sequence).

This sequence joins TRBV5-1 and TRBJ2-2; 7 bases are a match to TRBD1. Trimming took 4 bases from V and 1 from J; bases not matched to a gene: 4. The germline CDR1 and CDR2 sequences are SGHRS and YFSETQ. The CDR3 contains 15 residues. CDR3 bases: TGCGCCAGCAGCCCGGGACAGCTGAACACCGGGGAGCTGTTTTTT. It translates to CASSPGQLNTGELFF.

This clone was found a few times. The rearrangement joins TRBV5-1 to TRBJ2-2; 7 nucleotides match TRBD1. The CDR3 loop spans 13 amino acids. Germline V lookup: CDR1 SGHRS, CDR2 YFSETQ. Losses at the gene ends were 4 bases for V and 5 bases for J; bases not matched to a gene: 2. The CDR3 nucleotides are TGCGCCAGCAGCGACAGGGTAACCGGGGAGCTGTTTTTT. Translating it yields CASSDRVTGELFF.

V and J are TRBV27 and TRBJ1-2; D unresolved. Trimming cost V 3 bases and J 3 bases, with 8 bases left between them. The CDR3 loop spans 13 amino acids. Germline V CDR1 and CDR2: MNHEY, SMNVEV (reference sequence). CDR3 bases: TGTGCCAGCAGTTTTTCGGGGTACTATGGCTACACCTTC. The encoded protein is CASSFSGYYGYTF.

The rearrangement uses TRBV29-1 and TRBJ2-4, with TRBD1 as a possible D gene (6 bases). CDR1 is SQVTM and CDR2 is ANQGSEA in the germline V gene. V gave up 7 bases and J gave up 0 bases, with 25 bases separating them. The CDR3 totals 18 residues. This CDR3 is CSALVGVRTVLAKNIQYF. As DNA, the CDR3 is TGCAGCGCCCTCGTAGGGGTTAGGACAGTTCTAGCCAAAAACATTCAGTACTTC.

The chain employs TRBV6-2 or TRBV6-3 and TRBJ2-6; 10 nucleotides match TRBD1. The V gene's germline CDR1 is MNHEY and CDR2 SVGEGT. CDR3 length: 19 residues. J lost 0 bases, V lost 0 bases, and 5 bases had no gene match. The CDR3 nucleotides are TGTGCCAGCAGTTACTCGCCGGGACAGGGGCACTCTGGGGCCAACGTCCTGACTTTC. Its protein is CASSYSPGQGHSGANVLTF.

This chain links TRBV6-6 with TRBJ1-3; perhaps TRBD1 as D (5 bases). Trimming cost V 7 bases and J 4 bases, with 14 bases left between them. This CDR3 comprises 14 residues. Looked up from germline, CDR1 is MNHNY and CDR2 is SVGAGI (reference sequence). CDR3 in amino acids: CASTTGGIGNTIYF. In DNA, the CDR3 is TGTGCCAGCACTACGGGGGGGATCGGAAACACCATATATTTT.

V and J are TRBV4-3 and TRBJ1-6; tentatively, D is TRBD1 (6 bases). Per the germline V gene, CDR1 is LGHNA and CDR2 is YSLEER. The germline V and J ends were trimmed by 5 bases and 5 bases, with 13 bases remaining between them. CDR3 length: 15 amino acids. CDR3 coding DNA: TGCGCCAGCAGCTACTGGACAGACAATAATTCACCCCTCCACTTT. Protein product: CASSYWTDNNSPLHF.

V and J are TRBV7-2 and TRBJ1-3, with no clear D. V lost 2 bases to trimming and J lost 0 bases, with 14 bases between them. The CDR3 consists of 17 residues. Per the germline V gene, CDR1 is SGHTA and CDR2 is FQGNSA. The CDR3 DNA is TGTGCCAGCAGCTTAAGAAGCGGGAGGAACTCTGGAAACACCATATATTTT. It encodes CASSLRSGRNSGNTIYF.

The chain is built from TRBV15 and TRBJ2-5; no definite D call. V gave up 0 bases and J gave up 4 bases, with 12 bases separating them. The length of the CDR3 is 15 residues. Germline CDR1 and CDR2: LNHNV and YYDKDF (reference sequence). CDR3 DNA: TGTGCCACCAGCAGAGAAGGCGCCCCAGGAGAGACCCAGTACTTC. Amino acids: CATSREGAPGETQYF.

V gene TRBV27 combines with J gene TRBJ2-3, with TRBD2 as a possible D gene (6 bases). V was trimmed by 5 bases and J by 8 bases, leaving 20 bases between them. Germline CDR1 MNHEY, CDR2 SMNVEV (reference sequence). This CDR3 contains 15 residues. The CDR3 loop is CASSALTGLWGTQYF. In DNA, the CDR3 is TGTGCCAGCAGTGCATTGACGGGACTTTGGGGTACGCAGTATTTT.

CDR3 bases: TGCGCCAGCAGCACGACTAGCGGGAACACCGGGGAGCTGTTTTTT. Translating gives CASSTTSGNTGELFF. The V call is TRBV4-1, the J call TRBJ2-2; the match to TRBD2 covers 9 bases. The germline CDR1 and CDR2 sequences are MGHRA and YSYEKL. The CDR3 extends over 15 amino acids. V gave up 5 bases and J gave up 1 base; unmatched junction bases: 2.

This clone was observed once. The chain has TRBV23-1 and TRBJ2-7, with TRBD2 identical over 11 bases. TRBV23-1 carries the ORF label, with uncertain function. The CDR3 has 17 residues. V lost 6 bases, J lost 2 bases, and 12 bases stayed unmatched. The CDR3 spells CASSQGVGTSGAYEQYV. The CDR3 DNA is TGCGCCAGCAGCCAGGGAGTCGGGACTAGCGGAGCCTACGAGCAGTACGTC.

This clone was detected only once. The chain employs TRBV2 and TRBJ2-6; D perhaps matches TRBD1 (6 bases). V lost 2 bases and J 3 bases, leaving 14 bases between the germline ends. This CDR3 region has 17 residues. Germline values: CDR1 SNHLY, CDR2 FYNNEI. The CDR3 DNA reads as TGTGCCAGCAGTGAACCTGTAGGGGGTTTTGGGGCCAACGTCCTGACTTTC. It translates to CASSEPVGGFGANVLTF. Filled out from reference TRBV2 and TRBJ2-6, the complete variable domain reads EPEVTQTPSHQVTQMGQEVILRCVPISNHLYFYWYRQILGQKVEFLVSFYNNEISEKSEIFDDQFSVERPDGSNFTLKIRSTKLEDSAMYFCASSEPVGGFGANVLTFGAGSRLTVL.